The rows below give T cell receptor beta chains drawn from one sample of a study of cytomegalovirus exposure and HLA in healthy donors. Some clones are missing from TCRdb's copy, which holds only in-frame ones; the method was immunoSEQ multiplex PCR. Of over 80,000 clones listed, 65% to 80% are singletons. The material sequenced was PBMCs. These receptors all come from a female donor in good health and CMV-seropositive. Each CDR3 is given with its conserved first and last residue. The D gene is left open where the match is weak. Rows may omit the clone size; those that give it use once, few, many or a size class.

TRBV7-2	TRBJ2-1	-	TRBD2	TGTGCCAGCAGCCCACCCCGACTAGCGGGAGGGCTCAATGAGCAGTTCTTC	CASSPPRLAGGLNEQFF
TRBV6-6	TRBJ1-3	-	-	TGTGCCAGCAGCCAGGGCACATTCCTTGGAAACACCATATATTTT	CASSQGTFLGNTIYF
TRBV28	TRBJ2-7	-	TRBD2	TGTGCCAGCAGTGGGGGGGTCCGCGAGCAGTACTTC	CASSGGVREQYF
TRBV5-4	TRBJ2-2	-	TRBD2	TGTGCCAGCAGCCTATTGGGGACTAGTTCAGGGGAGCTGTTTTTT	CASSLLGTSSGELFF
TRBV5-1	TRBJ2-7	-	-	TGCGCCAGCAGCGGGGGACTGTATTCCTACGAGCAGTACTTC	CASSGGLYSYEQYF
TRBV11-2	TRBJ1-3	-	-	TGTGCCAGCAGCCCCGAGCGGGGCTCTGGAAACACCATATATTTT	CASSPERGSGNTIYF
TRBV6-1	TRBJ1-1	-	-	TGTGCCAGCAGTGAAGTCCGGGACACTGAAGCTTTCTTT	CASSEVRDTEAFF
TRBV4-1	TRBJ2-7	-	-	TGCGCCAGCAGCCAAGAGGGAAAGGGGTTCTCCTACGAGCAGTACTTC	CASSQEGKGFSYEQYF
TRBV5-1	TRBJ2-3	-	-	TGCGCCAGCTACCAGGGGACAGATACGCAGTATTTT	CASYQGTDTQYF
TRBV6-5	TRBJ1-4	-	-	TGTGCCAGCAGTTACGCGGGACGATTAGGTGAAAAACTGTTTTTT	CASSYAGRLGEKLFF
TRBV6-5	TRBJ2-3	few	TRBD2	TGTGCCAGCAACGGGGGGGCCGCAGATACGCAGTATTTT	CASNGGAADTQYF
TRBV19	TRBJ1-1	-	TRBD1	TGTGCCACCGAGGAATCGTTCGGGCAGGGGGGTTCTGAAGCTTTCTTT	CATEESFGQGGSEAFF
TRBV9	TRBJ1-6	many	-	TGTGCCAGCAGCGTCAATAATTCACCCCTCCACTTT	CASSVNNSPLHF
TRBV7-9	TRBJ2-5	-	TRBD2	TGTGCCAGCAGCTTGGGGCTAGCGGGAGGCGGCGGGGAGACCCAGTACTTC	CASSLGLAGGGGETQYF
TRBV7-6	TRBJ2-7	few	TRBD2	TGTGCCAGCAGCTTAGGAGGCGGGGGACTCCAGTACTTC	CASSLGGGGLQYF
TRBV5-1	TRBJ2-7	-	-	TGCGCCAGCAGCCCGACGACCGCAGGCGTCTCCGAGCAGTACTTC	CASSPTTAGVSEQYF
TRBV28	TRBJ1-1	-	-	TGTGCCAGCACCCTGGGGGCTAGTCGGAACACTGAAGCTTTCTTT	CASTLGASRNTEAFF
TRBV28	TRBJ1-4	-	-	TGTGCCAGCAGATCCGGGCTCGCGGGAGAAAAACTGTTTTTT	CASRSGLAGEKLFF
TRBV6-4	TRBJ2-2	-	TRBD2	TGTGCCAGCAGTGAGTCAGCGGGGGGGCATCGGGAGCTGTTTTTT	CASSESAGGHRELFF
TRBV6-5	TRBJ2-2	-	TRBD2	TGTGCCAGCAGTTACAGTCTAGCGGCGAACACCGGGGAGCTGTTTTTT	CASSYSLAANTGELFF
TRBV28	TRBJ1-5	-	-	TGTGCCAGCAGCCCCACTGGGGGGGCGCGGCCCCAGCATTTT	CASSPTGGARPQHF
TRBV14	TRBJ2-5	-	-	TGTGCCAGCAGCTCTCGTATTTTGACCCGGACTTTGAGACAAGAGACCCAGTACTTC	CASSSRILTRTLRQETQYF
TRBV20-1	TRBJ1-1	-	-	TGCAGTGCCACGAGTAACGGTGAAGCTTTCTTT	CSATSNGEAFF
TRBV6-1	TRBJ1-1	once	TRBD1	TGTGCCAGCGGGGGGCAGGGGGCAACTGAAGCTTTCTTT	CASGGQGATEAFF
TRBV30	TRBJ2-5	-	-	TGTGCCTGGAGAGGGTCCCTAGCGCTAGAGACCCAGTACTTC	CAWRGSLALETQYF
TRBV5-1	TRBJ2-3	few	-	TGCGCCAGCAGCTACTCTGAAACGCAGTATTTT	CASSYSETQYF
TRBV7-9	TRBJ2-5	-	-	TGTGCCAGCAGCTCCCCCAGGGGTCAAGAGACCCAGTACTTC	CASSSPRGQETQYF
TRBV28	TRBJ1-1	-	-	TGTGCCAGCAGCGCCCCTACCAGGGGTCAGGCTGAAGCTTTCTTT	CASSAPTRGQAEAFF
TRBV29-1	TRBJ2-2	once	-	TGCAGCGTTGATGAGGGAACGAACACCGGGGAGCTGTTTTTT	CSVDEGTNTGELFF
TRBV11-2	TRBJ1-2	-	-	TGTGCCAGCAGCTTAGATAACTCCCGCTATGGCTACACCTTC	CASSLDNSRYGYTF
TRBV7-2	TRBJ1-2	-	TRBD1	TGTGCCAGCAGCTTAGGGGCAGGGGGGAACTATGGCTACACCTTC	CASSLGAGGNYGYTF
TRBV2	TRBJ2-7	-	-	TGTGCCAGCTATAAGACAGGTTCCTACGAGCAGTACTTC	CASYKTGSYEQYF
TRBV2	TRBJ2-7	-	-	TGTGCCAGCAGTCGTGGACTTTACTCCTACGAGCAGTACTTC	CASSRGLYSYEQYF
TRBV18	TRBJ2-7	-	TRBD1	TGTGCCAGCTCACCCGGGACAGGGGCCTCCTACGAGCAGTACTTC	CASSPGTGASYEQYF
TRBV29-1	TRBJ1-1	-	-	TGCAGCGTAACCAGGTCGGACACTGAAGCTTTCTTT	CSVTRSDTEAFF
TRBV6-1	TRBJ1-2	-	TRBD1	TGTGCCAGCAGTGAAGTAGGGACAGGGATTAACTATGGCTACACCTTC	CASSEVGTGINYGYTF
TRBV5-4	TRBJ1-2	-	TRBD1	TGTGCCAGCAGCTTGTGGGGACAGGGGCCTCTTTTTGGCACCTTC	CASSLWGQGPLFGTF
TRBV29-1	TRBJ2-2	-	-	TGCAGCGTTGAATACGGGGGAAGAGGCACCGGGGAGCTGTTTTTT	CSVEYGGRGTGELFF
TRBV6-5	TRBJ1-6	-	-	TGTGCCAGCAGTTACACAGGGAAAAATTCACCCCTCCACTTT	CASSYTGKNSPLHF
TRBV30	TRBJ1-2	-	TRBD1	TGTGCCTGGAGTAGACAGGGGGCCTCCCTTCTCTCCTTC	CAWSRQGASLLSF
TRBV7-8	TRBJ2-2	-	TRBD1	TGTGCCAGCATCGACAGGGGACACACCGGGGAGCTGTTTTTT	CASIDRGHTGELFF
TRBV28	TRBJ2-1	-	-	TGTGCCAGCAGTTGGGGCGGGGTAGGATACAATGAGCAGTTCTTC	CASSWGGVGYNEQFF
TRBV5-4	TRBJ2-3	few	-	TGTGCCAGCAGCTTTGGGCAGCAACTCGATACGCAGTATTTT	CASSFGQQLDTQYF
TRBV25-1	TRBJ1-2	-	TRBD1	TGTGCCAGCGGCCCTGGGACAGGGCAGGCTAACTATGGCTACACCTTC	CASGPGTGQANYGYTF
TRBV19	TRBJ1-5	-	TRBD1	TGTGCCAGTATGGGGACAGAAAATCAGCCCCAGCATTTT	CASMGTENQPQHF
TRBV2	TRBJ1-4	few	-	TGTGCCAGCAGTGTAGAGGGTGGGGAAAAACTGTTTTTT	CASSVEGGEKLFF
TRBV7-6	TRBJ2-1	-	TRBD2	TGTGCCAGCAGCCCCGGGACTAGCGGTTACAATGAGCAGTTCTTC	CASSPGTSGYNEQFF
TRBV5-1	TRBJ2-3	few	TRBD2	TGCGCCAGCAGCAATGGTGGGCGGGAGACGCAGTATTTT	CASSNGGRETQYF
TRBV12-5	TRBJ2-5	-	-	TGTGCCACCCCGGTTTTAAAGTCCGTAGAGACCCAGTACTTC	CATPVLKSVETQYF
TRBV30	TRBJ1-5	-	-	TGTGCCTGGAGTGTAAGCGCCAGGGGTAATCAGCCCCAGCATTTT	CAWSVSARGNQPQHF
TRBV5-1	TRBJ2-7	-	-	TGCGCCAGCAGCTTGGGGGCCGTTGCCTACGAGCAGTACTTC	CASSLGAVAYEQYF
TRBV16	TRBJ1-2	-	-	TGTGCCAGCAGCCAATATCTAACCCTCTATGGCTACACCTTC	CASSQYLTLYGYTF
TRBV20-1	TRBJ1-2	once	-	TGCAGTGCTACGAGTGACTATGGCTACACCTTC	CSATSDYGYTF
TRBV30	TRBJ1-5	-	-	TGTGCCTGGAGCGACAGCGACCATCAGCCCCAGCATTTT	CAWSDSDHQPQHF
TRBV29-1	TRBJ1-2	-	TRBD1	TGCAGCGTTGAAGGGGTGGCAGGGGGCATAGGATATGGCTACACCTTC	CSVEGVAGGIGYGYTF
TRBV7-9	TRBJ1-2	few	-	TGTGCCAGCGACTCTCTCTACTATGGCTACACCTTC	CASDSLYYGYTF
TRBV30	TRBJ2-2	once	-	TGTGCCTGGAGTGTACATGCAGACACCGGGGAGCTGTTTTTT	CAWSVHADTGELFF
TRBV9	TRBJ1-4	few	TRBD1	TGTGCCAGCAGCGTAAGACCCGGGACAGGGGAGTTTAGGGTAGGTGAAAAACTGTTTTTT	CASSVRPGTGEFRVGEKLFF
TRBV28	TRBJ1-2	few	TRBD1	TGTGCCAGCAGCGCCGGGACAGGGATCCCCCCTCTCTATGGCTACACCTTC	CASSAGTGIPPLYGYTF